Listed below are T cell receptor beta chains from one sample, sequenced in a study of early T cells in non-severe SARS-CoV-2 infection. Each CDR3 protein is one row after TCRdb ran MiXCR on the 5' RACE reads. The sample records roughly 100,000 distinct CDR3 sequences, around 15% being singletons. The sample consisted of whole blood. Receptor source: an adult who was a healthcare worker with PCR-confirmed SARS-CoV-2 infection or an uninfected control (not recorded which). The CDR3 runs from the conserved cysteine through the conserved F or W. The D gene is left open where the match is weak. Some rows mark clone size as missing; the rest say once, few, many or name a class of expanded clone.

len: 15
abundance: many
j_gene: TRBJ2-1
v_gene: TRBV27
d_gene: TRBD2
CDR3nt: TGTGCCAGCAGCCGGACCGGGACTAGCGGAAATGAGCAGTTCTTC
CDR3aa: CASSRTGTSGNEQFF

len: 14
abundance: many
j_gene: TRBJ1-1
v_gene: TRBV20-1
d_gene: NA
CDR3nt: TGCAGTGCTAGCCCGGATACACGGAACACTGAAGCTTTCTTT
CDR3aa: CSASPDTRNTEAFF

len: 15
abundance: few
j_gene: TRBJ2-7
v_gene: TRBV16
d_gene: TRBD1
CDR3nt: TGTGCCAGCAGCCAACTGACAGGGGGTCACTACGAGCAGTACTTC
CDR3aa: CASSQLTGGHYEQYF

len: 14
abundance: NA
j_gene: TRBJ2-1
v_gene: TRBV6-1
d_gene: NA
CDR3nt: TGTGCCAGCAGTGCGACATACTCCTACAATGAGCAGTTCTTC
CDR3aa: CASSATYSYNEQFF

len: 15
abundance: NA
j_gene: TRBJ1-5
v_gene: TRBV3-1
d_gene: TRBD1
CDR3nt: TGTGCCAGCAGCCCGGGACAGGGTCCTGGTCAGCCCCAGCATTTT
CDR3aa: CASSPGQGPGQPQHF

len: 12
abundance: NA
j_gene: TRBJ2-1
v_gene: TRBV29-1
d_gene: NA
CDR3nt: TGCAGCGTTGTAGAAGGTTTCAATGAGCAGTTCTTC
CDR3aa: CSVVEGFNEQFF

len: 15
abundance: few
j_gene: TRBJ1-1
v_gene: TRBV4-3
d_gene: NA
CDR3nt: TGCGCCAGCAGCCAAGATTGGGGAAGAGGATCTGAAGCTTTCTTT
CDR3aa: CASSQDWGRGSEAFF

len: 16
abundance: NA
j_gene: TRBJ2-2
v_gene: TRBV3-1
d_gene: NA
CDR3nt: TGTGCCAGCACCCCGTTCTTTTCCACGCGGGCCGGGGAGCTGTTTTTT
CDR3aa: CASTPFFSTRAGELFF

len: 15
abundance: few
j_gene: TRBJ2-7
v_gene: TRBV5-1
d_gene: NA
CDR3nt: TGCGCCAGCAGCTTGGATCCCAGTCGTGCCTACGAGCAGTACTTC
CDR3aa: CASSLDPSRAYEQYF

len: 17
abundance: NA
j_gene: TRBJ2-5
v_gene: TRBV29-1
d_gene: TRBD1
CDR3nt: TGCAGCGTTGAAGAAGGGACAGGGGTCCTCACCCAAGAGACCCAGTACTTC
CDR3aa: CSVEEGTGVLTQETQYF

len: 10
abundance: NA
j_gene: TRBJ2-3
v_gene: TRBV29-1
d_gene: NA
CDR3nt: TGCAGCGTTGACGGAGATACGCAGTATTTT
CDR3aa: CSVDGDTQYF

len: 15
abundance: NA
j_gene: TRBJ1-3
v_gene: TRBV27
d_gene: NA
CDR3nt: TGTGCCAGCAGTTCGGGACTCCACTCTGGAAACACCATATATTTT
CDR3aa: CASSSGLHSGNTIYF

len: 16
abundance: few
j_gene: TRBJ1-6
v_gene: TRBV7-9
d_gene: TRBD1
CDR3nt: TGTGCCAGCAGCTTAGAAGGGACAGCTGGTTTGGGGCCCCTCCACTTT
CDR3aa: CASSLEGTAGLGPLHF

len: 13
abundance: once
j_gene: TRBJ1-6
v_gene: TRBV5-1
d_gene: NA
CDR3nt: TGCGCCAGCAGCCCGGAGGTCGCTTCACCCCTCCATTTT
CDR3aa: CASSPEVASPLHF

len: 13
abundance: few
j_gene: TRBJ2-2
v_gene: TRBV5-1
d_gene: TRBD1
CDR3nt: TGCGCCACCGGACAGGGGGCGACCGGGGAGCTGTTTTTT
CDR3aa: CATGQGATGELFF

len: 13
abundance: NA
j_gene: TRBJ1-2
v_gene: TRBV12-3/TRBV12-4
d_gene: NA
CDR3nt: TGTGCCAGCAGTTCATCCGGGACAAATGGCTACACCTTC
CDR3aa: CASSSSGTNGYTF

len: 16
abundance: many
j_gene: TRBJ2-2
v_gene: TRBV21-1
d_gene: NA
CDR3nt: TGTGCCAGCAGCAAAGAATTTAAGGGGAACACCGGGGAGCTGTTTTTT
CDR3aa: CASSKEFKGNTGELFF

len: 13
abundance: NA
j_gene: TRBJ2-1
v_gene: TRBV11-3
d_gene: NA
CDR3nt: TGTGCCAGCAGCTTAGGGGGTTTGTATGAGCAGTTCTTC
CDR3aa: CASSLGGLYEQFF

len: 13
abundance: NA
j_gene: TRBJ2-2
v_gene: TRBV5-1
d_gene: NA
CDR3nt: TGCGCCAGCAGCGGGACGAATACCGGGGAGCTGTTTTTT
CDR3aa: CASSGTNTGELFF

len: 16
abundance: many
j_gene: TRBJ2-3
v_gene: TRBV28
d_gene: NA
CDR3nt: TGTGCCAGCAGTACCTCGTGGAGCGGGTCCCGGGATACGCAGTATTTT
CDR3aa: CASSTSWSGSRDTQYF

len: 15
abundance: NA
j_gene: TRBJ1-6
v_gene: TRBV9
d_gene: TRBD1
CDR3nt: TGTGCCAGCAGCGTACGGACAGGGGGTGATTCACCCCTCCACTTT
CDR3aa: CASSVRTGGDSPLHF

len: 12
abundance: many
j_gene: TRBJ1-3
v_gene: TRBV5-4
d_gene: NA
CDR3nt: TGTGCCAGCAGCTTAGCTGAAAACACCATATATTTT
CDR3aa: CASSLAENTIYF